These 3 T cell receptor beta chains share one sample of origin, sequenced in a study of memory CD4+ T cells and cytomegalovirus serostatus. The repertoire was sequenced with immunoSEQ multiplex PCR; TCRdb's copy has only in-frame clones and lacks some. The sample has around 40,000 clones; about 76% are singletons. The sort gate was single viable CD3+CD4+CD8-CD45RO+ cells for memory CD4+ T cells. Sequencing was done on a sample of memory CD4+ T cells from blood. The receptors originated from an adult in good health and CMV-seronegative.

In its sample, this clone was seen a few times. In the same sample, other DNA sequences code for this CDR3. CDR3 residues: CASSGTGGNQPQHF. CDR3 DNA sequence: TGTGCCAGCAGTGGGACAGGGGGCAATCAGCCCCAGCATTTT. V gene TRBV2 combines with J gene TRBJ1-5; 9 nucleotides agree with TRBD1. The V gene end was trimmed by 4 bases and the J gene end by 2 bases; junction bases not matched to a gene: 0. The CDR3 sequence is 14 residues long. Germline V gene data show CDR1 as SNHLY and CDR2 as FYNNEI. Supplemented by reference TRBV2 and TRBJ1-5, the full variable domain reads EPEVTQTPSHQVTQMGQEVILRCVPISNHLYFYWYRQILGQKVEFLVSFYNNEISEKSEIFDDQFSVERPDGSNFTLKIRSTKLEDSAMYFCASSGTGGNQPQHFGDGTRLSIL.

The chain joins TRBV2 to TRBJ1-2; D unresolved. This CDR3 contains 14 residues. V shed 3 bases and J shed 8 bases, with 16 bases lying between them. Germline assignment: CDR1 SNHLY and CDR2 FYNNEI. The CDR3 coding sequence is TGTGCCAGCAGTGAGGCCATCCCCGGCCAGGGCTACACCTTC. Amino acids: CASSEAIPGQGYTF.

This clone turned up a few times. V usage is TRBV2 and J usage is TRBJ1-5; D might be TRBD1 (6 bases). The V and J ends lost 5 bases and 4 bases respectively, with 15 bases between them. The germline CDR1 and CDR2 sequences are SNHLY and FYNNEI. There are 15 residues in the CDR3. CDR3 DNA sequence: TGTGCCAGCAGTATGACAGGCAAAGAAAATCAGCCCCAGCATTTT. Translation: CASSMTGKENQPQHF.